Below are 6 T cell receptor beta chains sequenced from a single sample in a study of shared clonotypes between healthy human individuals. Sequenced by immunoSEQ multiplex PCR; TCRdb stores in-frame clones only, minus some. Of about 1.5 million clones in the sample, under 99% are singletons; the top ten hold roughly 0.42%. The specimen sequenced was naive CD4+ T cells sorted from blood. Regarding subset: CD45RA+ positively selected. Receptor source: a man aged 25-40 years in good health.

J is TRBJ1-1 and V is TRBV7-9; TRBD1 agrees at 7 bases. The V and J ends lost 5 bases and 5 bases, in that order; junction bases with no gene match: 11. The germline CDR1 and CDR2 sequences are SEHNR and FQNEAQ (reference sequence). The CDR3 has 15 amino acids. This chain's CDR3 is CASSDTGEVRTEAFF. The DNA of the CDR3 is TGTGCCAGCAGCGACACAGGGGAGGTGAGGACTGAAGCTTTCTTT.

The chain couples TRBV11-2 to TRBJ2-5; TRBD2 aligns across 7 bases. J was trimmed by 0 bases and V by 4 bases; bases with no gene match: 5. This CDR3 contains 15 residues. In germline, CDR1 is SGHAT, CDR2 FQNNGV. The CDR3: CASSSLGRYQETQYF. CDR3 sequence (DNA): TGTGCCAGCAGCTCTCTCGGGAGGTACCAAGAGACCCAGTACTTC.

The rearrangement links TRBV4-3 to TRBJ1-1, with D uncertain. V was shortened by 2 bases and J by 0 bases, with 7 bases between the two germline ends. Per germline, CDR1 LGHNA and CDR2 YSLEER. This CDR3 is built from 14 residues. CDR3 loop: CASSQTSLNTEAFF. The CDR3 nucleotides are TGCGCCAGCAGCCAAACTTCCCTGAACACTGAAGCTTTCTTT.

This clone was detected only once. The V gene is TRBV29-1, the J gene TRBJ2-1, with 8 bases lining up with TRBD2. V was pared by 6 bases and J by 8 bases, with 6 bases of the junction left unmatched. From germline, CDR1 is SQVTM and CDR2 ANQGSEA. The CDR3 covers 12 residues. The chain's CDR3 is CSVSGGPHEQFF. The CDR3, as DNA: TGCAGCGTCTCGGGAGGGCCCCATGAGCAGTTCTTC.

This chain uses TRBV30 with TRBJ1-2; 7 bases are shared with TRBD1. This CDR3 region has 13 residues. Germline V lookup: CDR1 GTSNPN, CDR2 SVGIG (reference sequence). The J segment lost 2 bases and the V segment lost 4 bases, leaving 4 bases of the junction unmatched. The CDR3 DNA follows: TGTGCCTGGACCCCGGGACAGAACTATGGCTACACCTTC. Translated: CAWTPGQNYGYTF.

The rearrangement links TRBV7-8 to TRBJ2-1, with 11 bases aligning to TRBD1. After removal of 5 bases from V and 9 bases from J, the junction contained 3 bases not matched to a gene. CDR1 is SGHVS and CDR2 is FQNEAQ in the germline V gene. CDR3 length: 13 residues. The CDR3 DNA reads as TGTGCCAGCAGCCGGACAGGGGGCAGTGAGCAGTTCTTC. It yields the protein CASSRTGGSEQFF.